This paragraph covers one T cell receptor beta chain sequence. Its antigen is unidentified. TCRdb re-analyzed the 5' RACE reads; it lists each CDR3 protein once, without DNA. The sample has 25,000 to 35,000 distinct CDR3 sequences. The length of the CDR3 is 15 residues. CDR1 and CDR2 (germline): SEHNR, FQNEAQ (reference sequence). This record comes from a study of T cells expressing NK-cell markers. The overall study: Sequenced donors, eight in total, included seven who were HCMV-seropositive and one who was seronegative.

Findings and limits, study-wide: Specificity for HCMV among expanded NKG2C+ T cell clones was not established. The contribution of dominant NKG2C+ clonotypes to CD8+ T cells in a handful of donors was roughly 1.0-7.0%.

The receptor was derived from a woman between 18 and 75 years old in good health. V usage is TRBV7-9 and J usage is TRBJ2-2; TCRdb's D gene call, TRBD1, goes unchecked for lack of DNA. What was sequenced was blood T cells: a sorted CD56 or NKG2C T cell subset, CD4+ or CD8+ T cells, or bulk PBMC T cells (not recorded which). CDR3 loop: CASSHRGRNTGELFF.